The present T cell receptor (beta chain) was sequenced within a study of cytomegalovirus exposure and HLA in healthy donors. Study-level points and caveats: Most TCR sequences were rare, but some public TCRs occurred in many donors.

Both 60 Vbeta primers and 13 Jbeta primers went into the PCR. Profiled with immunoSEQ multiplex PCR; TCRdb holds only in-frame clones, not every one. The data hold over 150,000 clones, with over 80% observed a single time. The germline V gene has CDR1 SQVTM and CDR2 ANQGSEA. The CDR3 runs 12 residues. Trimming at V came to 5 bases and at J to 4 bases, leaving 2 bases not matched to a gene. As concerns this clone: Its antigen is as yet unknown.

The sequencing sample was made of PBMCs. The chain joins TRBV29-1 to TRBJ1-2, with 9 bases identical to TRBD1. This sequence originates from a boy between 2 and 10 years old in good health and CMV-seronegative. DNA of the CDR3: TGCAGCGTTCAGGACAGGGGCTATGGCTACACCTTC. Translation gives CSVQDRGYGYTF.